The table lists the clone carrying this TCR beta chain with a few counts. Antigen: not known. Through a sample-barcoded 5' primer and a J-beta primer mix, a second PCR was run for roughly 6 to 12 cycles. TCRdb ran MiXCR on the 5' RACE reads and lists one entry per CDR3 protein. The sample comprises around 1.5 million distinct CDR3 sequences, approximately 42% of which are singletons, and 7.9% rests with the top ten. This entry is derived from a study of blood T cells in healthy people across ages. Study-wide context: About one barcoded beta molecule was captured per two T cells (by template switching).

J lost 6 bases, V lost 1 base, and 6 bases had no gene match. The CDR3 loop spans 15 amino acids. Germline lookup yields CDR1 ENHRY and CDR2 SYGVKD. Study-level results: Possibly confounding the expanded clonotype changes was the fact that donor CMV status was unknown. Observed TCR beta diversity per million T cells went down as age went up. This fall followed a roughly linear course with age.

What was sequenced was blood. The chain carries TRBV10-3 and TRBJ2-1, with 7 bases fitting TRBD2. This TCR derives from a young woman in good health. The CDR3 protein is CAISEYGLEGNEQFF. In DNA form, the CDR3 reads TGTGCCATCAGTGAGTACGGACTAGAGGGCAATGAGCAGTTCTTC.